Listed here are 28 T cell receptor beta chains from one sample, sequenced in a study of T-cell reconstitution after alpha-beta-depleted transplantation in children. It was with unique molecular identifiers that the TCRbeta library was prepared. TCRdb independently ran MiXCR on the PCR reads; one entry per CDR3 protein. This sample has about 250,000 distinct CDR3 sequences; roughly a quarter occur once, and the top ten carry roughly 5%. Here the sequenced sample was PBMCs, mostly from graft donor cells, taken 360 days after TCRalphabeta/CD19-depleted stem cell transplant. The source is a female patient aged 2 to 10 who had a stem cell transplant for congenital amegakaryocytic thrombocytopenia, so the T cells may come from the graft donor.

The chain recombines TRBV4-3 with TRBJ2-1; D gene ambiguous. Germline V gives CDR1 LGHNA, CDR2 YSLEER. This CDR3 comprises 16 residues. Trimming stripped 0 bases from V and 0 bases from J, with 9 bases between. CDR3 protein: CASSQEPDTSYNEQFF. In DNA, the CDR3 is TGCGCCAGCAGCCAAGAACCTGACACCTCCTACAATGAGCAGTTCTTC.

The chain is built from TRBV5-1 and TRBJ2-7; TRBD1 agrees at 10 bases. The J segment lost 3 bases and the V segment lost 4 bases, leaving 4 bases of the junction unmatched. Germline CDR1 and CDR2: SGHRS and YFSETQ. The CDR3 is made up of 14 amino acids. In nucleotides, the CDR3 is TGCGCCAGCAGCGAAGACAGGGGGCTCTACGAGCAGTACTTC. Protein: CASSEDRGLYEQYF.

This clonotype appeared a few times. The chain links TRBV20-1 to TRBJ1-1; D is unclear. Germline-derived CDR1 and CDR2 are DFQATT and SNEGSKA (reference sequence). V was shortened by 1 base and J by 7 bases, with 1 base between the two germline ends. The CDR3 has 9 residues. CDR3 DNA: TGCAGTGCTAGAGTTGAAGCTTTCTTT. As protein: CSARVEAFF.

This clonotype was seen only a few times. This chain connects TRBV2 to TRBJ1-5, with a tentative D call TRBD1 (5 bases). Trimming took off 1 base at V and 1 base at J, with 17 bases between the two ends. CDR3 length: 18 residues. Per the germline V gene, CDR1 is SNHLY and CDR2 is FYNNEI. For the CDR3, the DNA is TGTGCCAGCAGTGAAGACTTGGCAGGGATATTGAGCAATCAGCCCCAGCATTTT. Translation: CASSEDLAGILSNQPQHF.

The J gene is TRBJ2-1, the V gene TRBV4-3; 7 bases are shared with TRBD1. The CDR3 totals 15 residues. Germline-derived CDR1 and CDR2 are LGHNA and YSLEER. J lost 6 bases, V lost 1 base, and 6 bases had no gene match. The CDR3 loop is CASSQGGTVVNEQFF. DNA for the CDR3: TGCGCCAGCAGCCAAGGGGGGACAGTAGTCAATGAGCAGTTCTTC.

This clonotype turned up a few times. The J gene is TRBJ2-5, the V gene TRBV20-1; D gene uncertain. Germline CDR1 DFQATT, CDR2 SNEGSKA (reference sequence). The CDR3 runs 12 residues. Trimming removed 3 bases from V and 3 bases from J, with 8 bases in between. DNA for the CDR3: TGCAGTGCTAGGACTGATGAAGAGACCCAGTACTTC. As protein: CSARTDEETQYF.

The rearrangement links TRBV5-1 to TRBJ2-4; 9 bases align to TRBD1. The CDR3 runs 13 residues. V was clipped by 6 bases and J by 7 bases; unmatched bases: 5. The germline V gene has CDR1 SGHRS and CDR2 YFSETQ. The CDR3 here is CASTGTGNNIQYF. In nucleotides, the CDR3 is TGCGCCAGCACCGGGACAGGGAATAACATTCAGTACTTC.

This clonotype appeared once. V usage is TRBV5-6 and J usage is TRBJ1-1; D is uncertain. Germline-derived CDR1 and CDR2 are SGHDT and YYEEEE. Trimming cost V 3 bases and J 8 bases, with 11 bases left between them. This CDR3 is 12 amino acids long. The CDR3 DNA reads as TGTGCCAGCAGCTCCTTTACGTTCGAAGCTTTCTTT. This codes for CASSSFTFEAFF. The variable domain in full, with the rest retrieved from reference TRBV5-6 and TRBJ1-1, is DAGVTQSPTHLIKTRGQQVTLRCSPKSGHDTVSWYQQALGQGPQFIFQYYEEEERQRGNFPDRFSGHQFPNYSSELNVNALLLGDSALYLCASSSFTFEAFFGQGTRLTVV.

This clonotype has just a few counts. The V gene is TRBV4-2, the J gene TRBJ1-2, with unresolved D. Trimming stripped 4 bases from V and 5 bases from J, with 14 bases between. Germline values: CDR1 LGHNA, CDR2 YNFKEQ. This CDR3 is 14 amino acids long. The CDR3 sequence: CASSREDPRYGYTF. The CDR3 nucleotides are TGTGCCAGCAGCCGAGAGGATCCTCGGTATGGCTACACCTTC.

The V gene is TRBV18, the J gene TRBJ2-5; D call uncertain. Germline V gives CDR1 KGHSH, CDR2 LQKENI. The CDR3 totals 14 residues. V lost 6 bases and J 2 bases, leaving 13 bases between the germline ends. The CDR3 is CASSRFFWQETQYF. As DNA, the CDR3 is TGTGCCAGCTCGCGGTTCTTCTGGCAAGAGACCCAGTACTTC.

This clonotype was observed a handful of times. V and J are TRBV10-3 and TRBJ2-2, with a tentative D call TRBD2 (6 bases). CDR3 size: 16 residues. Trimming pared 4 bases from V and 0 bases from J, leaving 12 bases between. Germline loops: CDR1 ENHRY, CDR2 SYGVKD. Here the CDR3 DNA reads TGTGCCATCAGTGGGATCGGAGGGACGAACACCGGGGAGCTGTTTTTT. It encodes CAISGIGGTNTGELFF.

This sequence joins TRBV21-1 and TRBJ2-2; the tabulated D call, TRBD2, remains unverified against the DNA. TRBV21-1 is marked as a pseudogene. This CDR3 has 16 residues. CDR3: CASSKDPSGGTGELFF. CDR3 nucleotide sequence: TGTGCCAGCAGCAAAGATCCTAGCGGGGGGACCGGGGAGCTGTTTTTT.

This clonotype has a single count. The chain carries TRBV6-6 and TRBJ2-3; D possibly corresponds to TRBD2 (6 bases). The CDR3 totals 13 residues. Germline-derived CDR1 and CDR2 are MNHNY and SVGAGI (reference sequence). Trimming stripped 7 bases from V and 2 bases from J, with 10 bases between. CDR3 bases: TGTGCCAGCAAGGAGGGACTCACAGATACGCAGTATTTT. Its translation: CASKEGLTDTQYF.

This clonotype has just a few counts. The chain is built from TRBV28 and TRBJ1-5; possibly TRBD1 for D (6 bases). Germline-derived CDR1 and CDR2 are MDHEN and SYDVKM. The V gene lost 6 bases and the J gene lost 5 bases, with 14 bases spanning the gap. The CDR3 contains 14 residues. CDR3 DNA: TGTGCCAGCAGCCCCGGGGGGGCGGATCAGCCCCAGCATTTT. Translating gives CASSPGGADQPQHF.

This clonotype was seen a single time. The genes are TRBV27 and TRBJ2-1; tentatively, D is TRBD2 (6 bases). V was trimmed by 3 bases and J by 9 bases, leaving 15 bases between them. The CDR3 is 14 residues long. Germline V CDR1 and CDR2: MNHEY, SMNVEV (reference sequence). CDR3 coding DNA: TGTGCCAGCAGTTTTTCCCCGGGGGTTGGTGAGCAGTTCTTC. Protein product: CASSFSPGVGEQFF.

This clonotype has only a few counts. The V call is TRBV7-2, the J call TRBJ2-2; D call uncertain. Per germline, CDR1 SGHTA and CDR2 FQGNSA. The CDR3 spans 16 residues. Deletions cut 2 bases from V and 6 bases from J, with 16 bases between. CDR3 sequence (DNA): TGTGCCAGCAGCTTATCCCATACAAATCGAGCCGGGGAGCTGTTTTTT. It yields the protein CASSLSHTNRAGELFF. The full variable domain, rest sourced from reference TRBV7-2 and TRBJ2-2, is GAGVSQSPSNKVTEKGKDVELRCDPISGHTALYWYRQSLGQGLEFLIYFQGNSAPDKSGLPSDRFSAERTGGSVSTLTIQRTQQEDSAVYLCASSLSHTNRAGELFFGEGSRLTVL.

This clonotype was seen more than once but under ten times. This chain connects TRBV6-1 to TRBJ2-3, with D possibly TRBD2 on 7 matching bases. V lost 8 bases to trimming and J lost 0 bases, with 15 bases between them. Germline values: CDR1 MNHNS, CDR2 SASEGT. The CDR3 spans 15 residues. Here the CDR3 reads CASGGGAESTDTQYF. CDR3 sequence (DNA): TGTGCCAGCGGTGGGGGGGCGGAGAGCACAGATACGCAGTATTTT.

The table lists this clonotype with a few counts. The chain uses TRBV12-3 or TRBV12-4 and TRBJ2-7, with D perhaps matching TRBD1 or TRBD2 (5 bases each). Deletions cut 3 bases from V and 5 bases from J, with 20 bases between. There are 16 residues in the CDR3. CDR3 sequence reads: CASSFTFGQGVDEQYF. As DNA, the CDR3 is TGTGCCAGCAGTTTCACTTTCGGGCAGGGAGTCGACGAGCAGTACTTC.

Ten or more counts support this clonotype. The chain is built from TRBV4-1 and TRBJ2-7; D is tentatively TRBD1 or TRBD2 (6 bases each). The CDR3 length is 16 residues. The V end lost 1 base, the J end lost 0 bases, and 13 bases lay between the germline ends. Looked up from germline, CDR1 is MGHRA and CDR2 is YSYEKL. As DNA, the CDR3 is TGCGCCAGCAGCCAAGTAGGTCCGGGGGCCTCCTACGAGCAGTACTTC. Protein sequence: CASSQVGPGASYEQYF.

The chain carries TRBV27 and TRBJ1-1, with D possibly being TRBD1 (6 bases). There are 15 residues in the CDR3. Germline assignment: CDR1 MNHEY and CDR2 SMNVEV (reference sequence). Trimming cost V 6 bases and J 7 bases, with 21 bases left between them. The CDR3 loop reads CASSKPDRTLGEAFF. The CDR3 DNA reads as TGTGCCAGCAGCAAACCAGACAGGACATTAGGTGAAGCTTTCTTT.

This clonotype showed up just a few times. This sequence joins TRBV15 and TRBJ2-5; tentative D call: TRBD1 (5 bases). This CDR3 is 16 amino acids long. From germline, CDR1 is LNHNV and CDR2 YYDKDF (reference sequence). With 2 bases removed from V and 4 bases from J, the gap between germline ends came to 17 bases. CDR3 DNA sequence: TGTGCCACCAGCAGACATGGGGTGGGGCGAATAGAGACCCAGTACTTC. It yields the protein CATSRHGVGRIETQYF.

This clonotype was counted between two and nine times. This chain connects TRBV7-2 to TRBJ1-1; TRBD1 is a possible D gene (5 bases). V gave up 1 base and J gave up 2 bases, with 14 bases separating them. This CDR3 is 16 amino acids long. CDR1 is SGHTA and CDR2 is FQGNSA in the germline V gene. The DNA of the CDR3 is TGTGCCAGCAGCTTAGATGGGGCTGGAGATAACACTGAAGCTTTCTTT. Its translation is CASSLDGAGDNTEAFF.

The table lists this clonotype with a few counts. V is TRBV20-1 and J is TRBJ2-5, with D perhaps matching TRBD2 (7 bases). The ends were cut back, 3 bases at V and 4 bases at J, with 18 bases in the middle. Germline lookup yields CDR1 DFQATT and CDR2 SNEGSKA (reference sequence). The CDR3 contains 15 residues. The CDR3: CSARGGGAVRETQYF. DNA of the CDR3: TGCAGTGCTAGGGGAGGGGGGGCTGTCCGAGAGACCCAGTACTTC.

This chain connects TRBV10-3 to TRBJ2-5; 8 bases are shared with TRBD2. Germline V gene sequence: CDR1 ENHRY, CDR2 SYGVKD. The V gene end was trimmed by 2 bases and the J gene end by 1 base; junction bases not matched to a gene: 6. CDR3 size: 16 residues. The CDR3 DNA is TGTGCCATCAGTGAGCCGGGACTAGAAAGCCAAGAGACCCAGTACTTC. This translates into CAISEPGLESQETQYF.

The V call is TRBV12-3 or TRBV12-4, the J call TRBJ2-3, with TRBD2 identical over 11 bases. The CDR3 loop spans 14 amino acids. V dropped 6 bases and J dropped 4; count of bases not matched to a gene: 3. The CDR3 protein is CASRKLAGADTQYF. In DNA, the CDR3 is TGTGCCAGCAGGAAACTAGCGGGGGCAGATACGCAGTATTTT.

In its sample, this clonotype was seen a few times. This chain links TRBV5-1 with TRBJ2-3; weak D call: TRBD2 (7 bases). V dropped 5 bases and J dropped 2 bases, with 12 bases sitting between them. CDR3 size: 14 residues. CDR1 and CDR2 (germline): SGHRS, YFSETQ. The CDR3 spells CASSRGATTDTQYF. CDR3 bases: TGCGCCAGCAGTCGGGGGGCGACCACAGATACGCAGTATTTT. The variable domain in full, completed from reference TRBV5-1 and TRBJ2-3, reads KAGVTQTPRYLIKTRGQQVTLSCSPISGHRSVSWYQQTPGQGLQFLFEYFSETQRNKGNFPGRFSGRQFSNSRSEMNVSTLELGDSALYLCASSRGATTDTQYFGPGTRLTVL.

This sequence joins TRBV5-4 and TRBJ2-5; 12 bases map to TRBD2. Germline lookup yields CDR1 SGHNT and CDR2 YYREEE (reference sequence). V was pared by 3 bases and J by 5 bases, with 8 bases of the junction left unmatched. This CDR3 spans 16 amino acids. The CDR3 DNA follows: TGTGCCAGCAGCTCCAGACTAGCGGGAGAAAGGGAGACCCAGTACTTC. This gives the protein CASSSRLAGERETQYF.

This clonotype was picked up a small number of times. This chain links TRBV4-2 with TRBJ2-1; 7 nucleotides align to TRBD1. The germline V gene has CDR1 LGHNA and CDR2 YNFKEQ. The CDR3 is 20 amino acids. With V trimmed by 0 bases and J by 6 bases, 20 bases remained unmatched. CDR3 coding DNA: TGTGCCAGCAGCCAAGATCGGATCCAGGGGGTAGGAGTAGTTGGCAATGAGCAGTTCTTC. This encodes CASSQDRIQGVGVVGNEQFF.